These 11 T cell receptor beta chains were sequenced from one sample in a study of identical twins. TCRdb independently ran MiXCR on the 5' RACE reads; one entry per CDR3 protein. The sample has roughly 770,000 distinct CDR3 sequences, over 15% seen once. The same sample was also studied in work on T cells expressing NK-cell markers.

Material for sequencing was PBMCs. Source of these receptors: a young woman in good health.

The table lists this clonotype with a few counts. This chain connects TRBV11-2 to TRBJ2-1; TRBD1 or TRBD2 may be the D gene (5 bases each). This CDR3 region has 16 residues. Trimming stripped 1 base from V and 0 bases from J, with 10 bases between. CDR1 SGHAT and CDR2 FQNNGV come from the germline V gene. The CDR3: CASSLVGLASYNEQFF. DNA of the CDR3: TGTGCCAGCAGCTTAGTGGGGCTAGCCTCCTACAATGAGCAGTTCTTC.

This clonotype was counted a few times. The chain recombines TRBV10-3 with TRBJ2-3; 14 positions match TRBD2. Germline V CDR1 and CDR2: ENHRY, SYGVKD. Trimming cost V 6 bases and J 6 bases; bases outside gene matches: 8. This CDR3 is 16 amino acids long. The chain's CDR3 is CAIRSGTSGRPDTQYF. For the CDR3, the DNA is TGTGCCATCAGATCGGGGACTAGCGGGAGACCGGATACGCAGTATTTT.

This rearrangement joins TRBV6-2 or TRBV6-3 to TRBJ2-2; no firm D call. V was clipped by 6 bases and J by 5 bases, with 7 bases between them. The CDR3 covers 12 residues. The germline CDR1 and CDR2 sequences are MNHEY and SVGEGT. The DNA for the CDR3 is TGTGCCAGCAGGCCACGGACCGGGGAGCTGTTTTTT. It encodes CASRPRTGELFF.

The V gene is TRBV6-1, the J gene TRBJ2-7, with D possibly matching TRBD1 (5 bases). This CDR3 is 14 amino acids long. The germline V gene encodes CDR1 MNHNS and CDR2 SASEGT. V lost 11 bases to trimming and J lost 2 bases, with 19 bases between them. The CDR3 spells CAAGREPRPYEQYF. The DNA of the CDR3 is TGTGCCGCCGGCAGGGAACCCCGTCCCTACGAGCAGTACTTC.

A few counts support this clonotype. The rearrangement joins TRBV7-9 to TRBJ2-5, with unresolved D. This CDR3 has 12 amino acids. CDR1 is SEHNR and CDR2 is FQNEAQ in the germline V gene (reference sequence). V shed 5 bases and J shed 3 bases, with 7 bases lying between them. The CDR3 bases are TGTGCCAGCAGCCAGTCCGAAGAGACCCAGTACTTC. This encodes CASSQSEETQYF.

The table lists this clonotype with a few counts. The chain links TRBV10-2 to TRBJ2-2; 7 bases match TRBD1. The CDR3 contains 13 residues. Trimming cost V 6 bases and J 5 bases; bases outside gene matches: 3. The V gene's germline CDR1 is WSHSY and CDR2 SAAADI. The CDR3: CASSGTATGELFF. The CDR3 DNA is TGCGCCAGCAGCGGGACAGCAACCGGGGAGCTGTTTTTT.

V gene TRBV27 combines with J gene TRBJ1-1, with D uncertain. From germline, CDR1 is MNHEY and CDR2 SMNVEV (reference sequence). Between the trimmed V and J ends, which lost 3 bases and 4 bases, there was a span of 9 bases. CDR3 size: 13 residues. The CDR3 nucleotides are TGTGCCAGCAGTTTTACCCGACTCACTGAAGCTTTCTTT. It codes for CASSFTRLTEAFF.

The gene calls are TRBV4-2 and TRBJ2-7; D remains ambiguous. V was shortened by 0 bases and J by 0 bases, with 6 bases between the two germline ends. The CDR3 is 14 residues long. Looked up from germline, CDR1 is LGHNA and CDR2 is YNFKEQ. In nucleotides, the CDR3 is TGTGCCAGCAGCCAAGATTCTGTCTCCTACGAGCAGTACTTC. Translated: CASSQDSVSYEQYF.

Only a few counts were recorded for this clonotype. V and J are TRBV29-1 and TRBJ2-3; perhaps TRBD1 as D (5 bases). The V and J ends lost 4 bases and 1 base respectively, with 15 bases between them. This CDR3 has 15 amino acids. Germline V gene lookup returns CDR1 SQVTM and CDR2 ANQGSEA. The CDR3 region is CSVGGQLGGTDTQYF. The CDR3 DNA reads as TGCAGCGTTGGGGGCCAGTTGGGCGGCACAGATACGCAGTATTTT.

This clonotype was detected many times. The V gene is TRBV24-1, the J gene TRBJ2-3; 10 bases line up with TRBD1. The CDR3 runs 16 residues. Germline V CDR1 and CDR2: KGHDR, SFDVKD. J was trimmed by 6 bases and V by 6 bases; bases with no gene match: 11. CDR3 residues: CATSTRAGTGEDTQYF. The DNA of the CDR3 is TGTGCCACCAGTACGAGAGCCGGGACAGGGGAGGATACGCAGTATTTT.

The rearrangement uses TRBV15 and TRBJ2-1; TRBD2 aligns across 9 bases. Unmatched junction bases numbered 7, after V lost 4 bases and J lost 9 bases. This CDR3 is 14 amino acids long. Germline CDR1 LNHNV, CDR2 YYDKDF (reference sequence). CDR3 nucleotides: TGTGCCACCAGCACGGGACTAGCTGGGGGTGAGCAGTTCTTC. This translates into CATSTGLAGGEQFF.